This is a list of T cell receptor beta chains from one sample in a study of cytomegalovirus exposure and HLA in healthy donors. Generated by immunoSEQ multiplex PCR, the TCRdb table keeps only in-frame clones and is missing some. The table includes 200,000 to 250,000 clones, about 80% detected once. The sample was PBMCs. The receptors were sampled from a woman between 55 and 75 years old in good health and CMV-seropositive. The CDR3 runs from the conserved cysteine through the conserved F or W. A D gene is named only where the DNA matches it firmly. Size values are once, few and many counts, or a class for expanded clones, and some rows have none.

- - TRBJ2-5 TRBV19 TGTGCCAGTAGTATAGCTGGCGGCCGATGGACCCAGTACTTC CASSIAGGRWTQYF
- - TRBJ1-3 TRBV5-4 TGTGCCAGCAGCCGCTCTGGAAACACCATATATTTT CASSRSGNTIYF
- - TRBJ2-3 TRBV7-3 TGTGCCAGCAGCCGTAATAGCGCAGATACGCAGTATTTT CASSRNSADTQYF
- TRBD1 TRBJ2-1 TRBV5-4 TGTGCCAGCAGCCAGACAGGGAAGGACTACAATGAGCAGTTCTTC CASSQTGKDYNEQFF
- TRBD2 TRBJ2-3 TRBV28 TGTGCCAGCAGTAGCGGGGTGCTAGCGGGACTGTTT CASSSGVLAGLF
- TRBD2 TRBJ2-7 TRBV6-1 TGTGCCAGCACCTCGGGACTAGCGCTGTACGAGCAGTACTTC CASTSGLALYEQYF
once TRBD2 TRBJ2-1 TRBV5-4 TGTGCCAGCGGCCTAGCGGGGGGATTCTCCTACAATGAGCAGTTCTTC CASGLAGGFSYNEQFF
- - TRBJ2-7 TRBV7-3 TGTGCCAGCAGCTCTCAAGAGTACGAGCAGTACTTC CASSSQEYEQYF
- TRBD1 TRBJ1-2 TRBV2 TGTGCCAGCAGGAGGGGGCAGGATAGCTATGGCTACACCTTC CASRRGQDSYGYTF
- - TRBJ2-3 TRBV10-3 TGTGCCATCAACGCAGGGTCCAGCACAGATACGCAGTATTTT CAINAGSSTDTQYF
- TRBD2 TRBJ2-7 TRBV7-9 TGTGCCAGCAGCTTAGCTAGCGGGGGGCTTGAGCAGTACTTC CASSLASGGLEQYF
- - TRBJ2-7 TRBV7-9 TGTGCCAGCAGCTTAGGGCGGGTCTACGAGCAGTACTTC CASSLGRVYEQYF
few TRBD2 TRBJ2-1 TRBV5-1 TGCGCCAGCAGCTTGGCCCGTAGCGGGTCTCACAATGAGCAGTTCTTC CASSLARSGSHNEQFF
- TRBD2 TRBJ2-1 TRBV7-9 TGTGCCAGCAGCTTAAGCGGGAGGGGAGGTGGAAATGAGCAGTTCTTC CASSLSGRGGGNEQFF
- - TRBJ2-3 TRBV6-4 TGTGCCAGCAGTGACTGGGCCGAAGCGGCAGATACGCAGTATTTT CASSDWAEAADTQYF
- - TRBJ2-4 TRBV21-1 TGTGCCAGCAGCCACCTGGGACAGAAGGGCGATATTCAGTACTTC CASSHLGQKGDIQYF
few - TRBJ2-3 TRBV7-6 TGTGCCAGCAGCCTCATGCCGGGGAGCACAGATACGCAGTATTTT CASSLMPGSTDTQYF
- - TRBJ2-2 TRBV28 TGTGCCAGCAAACCAGGGTGGGGGGAGCTGTTTTTT CASKPGWGELFF
- - TRBJ1-5 TRBV4-1 TGCGCCAGCAGCCAAGATAGAGGGAGGCAGCCCCAGCATTTT CASSQDRGRQPQHF
- - TRBJ2-7 TRBV9 TGTGCCAGCAGCGTAGGGGGGGTGGGCTACTACGAGCAGTACTTC CASSVGGVGYYEQYF
- TRBD2 TRBJ2-3 TRBV9 TGTGCCAGCAGCCCACGCGGGGGGGCCAGCACAGATACGCAGTATTTT CASSPRGGASTDTQYF
- TRBD1 TRBJ2-1 TRBV7-8 TGTGCCAGCAGCTTACCACAGGGGGGACACAATGAGCAGTTCTTC CASSLPQGGHNEQFF
- - TRBJ1-1 TRBV5-4 TGTGCCAGCAGCTTGCCGGGAGCCCTCCCCACTGAAGCTTTCTTT CASSLPGALPTEAFF
- TRBD1 TRBJ2-1 TRBV19 TGTGCCACCAGGCCCCCCGGACAGGCCTACAATGAGCAGTTCTTC CATRPPGQAYNEQFF
- TRBD1 TRBJ2-7 TRBV5-4 TGTGCCAGCAGCAAGGACCCGGGACAGGGGGCCAACGAGCAGTACTTC CASSKDPGQGANEQYF
- TRBD1 TRBJ1-1 TRBV7-3 TGTGCCAGCACCCAATGGGCCAGGGGGCAAACTGAAGCTTTCTTT CASTQWARGQTEAFF
- - TRBJ1-3 TRBV2 TGTGCCAGCAGTCCACAGGGCCGCTCTGGAAACACCATATATTTT CASSPQGRSGNTIYF
- TRBD1 TRBJ1-3 TRBV6-5 TGTGCCAGCAGGACAGGGGCCTCTGGAAACACCATATATTTT CASRTGASGNTIYF
- - TRBJ2-5 TRBV28 TGTGCCAGCAGTTCAAACACCGAGGCCCAGTACTTC CASSSNTEAQYF
- - TRBJ1-6 TRBV27 TGTGCCAGCAGTTACGCGAGCTCCTATAATTCACCCCTCCACTTT CASSYASSYNSPLHF
- TRBD2 TRBJ2-5 TRBV5-1 TGCGCCAGCAGCTTGGACGAGACTAGCGGGCTGGGGCAGTACTTC CASSLDETSGLGQYF
- TRBD2 TRBJ2-1 TRBV6-1 TGTGCCAGCAGCCGGGGGGGCGGCTACAATGAGCAGTTCTTC CASSRGGGYNEQFF
- - TRBJ2-5 TRBV4-1 TGCGCCAGCAGCCAAGAGGAGGGCCGAGAGACCCAGTACTTC CASSQEEGRETQYF
once - TRBJ1-3 TRBV6-1 TGTGCCAGCAGCCTGAGGGCGACAACTGGAAACACCATATATTTT CASSLRATTGNTIYF
- - TRBJ1-1 TRBV19 TGTGCCAGTAGTATAGTTTTTTCGAGGGATCCGAGGACTGAAGCTTTCTTT CASSIVFSRDPRTEAFF
- TRBD1 TRBJ1-5 TRBV7-9 TGTGCCAGCAGCCCCGAAGGACAGGGTATAGGGCCCCAGCATTTT CASSPEGQGIGPQHF
- TRBD1 TRBJ1-3 TRBV10-3 TGTGCCATCAGTCCCTCACAGGGGGCTGGAGGAAACACCATATATTTT CAISPSQGAGGNTIYF
- TRBD1 TRBJ1-1 TRBV5-1 TGCGCCAGCAGTGACACAGGGGGCACTGAAGCTTTCTTT CASSDTGGTEAFF
few TRBD1 TRBJ2-5 TRBV15 TGTGCCACCAGCCAGAGAAGAGACAGGGGTGGGGAGACCCAGTACTTC CATSQRRDRGGETQYF
- TRBD1 TRBJ2-7 TRBV10-1 TGCGCCAGCAGTGATATTAGGACAGGGAAATACGAGCAGTACTTC CASSDIRTGKYEQYF
- TRBD2 TRBJ2-3 TRBV18 TGTGCCAGCTCACCAGCTCGGGGGGCAGATACGCAGTATTTT CASSPARGADTQYF
- - TRBJ2-5 TRBV5-4 TGTGCCAGCAGCTTGGCGGACCAAGAGACCCAGTACTTC CASSLADQETQYF
- - TRBJ2-5 TRBV11-2 TGTGCCAGCAGCTTAGTGGGCGTCACGGATTCGCCCCAGTACTTC CASSLVGVTDSPQYF
- TRBD1 TRBJ1-2 TRBV29-1 TGCAGTGCCAAATTTGGACAGGGCAGCAGTGGCTACACCTTC CSAKFGQGSSGYTF
- - TRBJ1-2 TRBV9 TGTGCCAGCAGCGTAGAGTCCAGAAGTGGCTACACCTTC CASSVESRSGYTF